This T cell receptor (beta chain) was sequenced for a study of blood T cell repertoires in COVID-19. Study-level background: COVID-19 samples from acute and convalescent phases originated in the United States, Italy and Spain. The analysed material was cDNA or gDNA that came from T cells, B-cell-depleted T cells, or PBMCs.

Original processing notes: Estimated nucleated cell counts came from reference gene primer amplification. Using immunoSEQ multiplex PCR, the repertoire was profiled, and TCRdb retains in-frame clones only, with some absent. The V and J calls and clone size come from that table; D and trimming were worked out from the DNA. The table records about 220,000 clones, around 80% of them present only once. The germline gives CDR1 SEHNR, CDR2 FQNEAQ (reference sequence). The CDR3 contains 15 residues. The V and J ends lost 5 bases and 9 bases respectively, with 20 bases between them. The TCR was taken from a woman aged 60-75 years who had recovered from COVID-19. The specimen sequenced was peripheral blood. The gene calls are TRBV7-9 and TRBJ2-1, with D possibly matching TRBD2 (5 bases). The DNA for the CDR3 is TGTGCCAGCAGCCCCCCCGGTGGAGGTCTTGGTGAGCAGTTCTTC. Amino acid sequence: CASSPPGGGLGEQFF.